These T cell receptor beta chains were read from a single sample in a study of blood T cell repertoires in COVID-19. Sequencing used immunoSEQ multiplex PCR; TCRdb keeps in-frame clones, though not all of them. The sample shows 200,000 to 250,000 clones, 86% of them seen only once. Sequenced input: peripheral blood. The source of these receptors is a woman older than 75 with COVID-19, enrolled during active disease. CDR3s include the opening cysteine and the closing phenylalanine or tryptophan. A D gene is named only where the DNA matches it firmly. A clone size is listed for some rows: how often the clone was seen (once, few, many), or a class if it is expanded.

>TRBV29-1|.|.|TRBJ1-5
CSVEPSANQPQHF
TGCAGCGTTGAACCCAGTGCCAATCAGCCCCAGCATTTT
>TRBV3-1/TRBV3-2|.|.|TRBJ2-2
CASSRPGVNTGELFF
TGTGCCAGCAGCCGTCCGGGTGTGAACACCGGGGAGCTGTTTTTT
>TRBV5-6|.|.|TRBJ2-1
CASSSPDSFEQFF
TGTGCCAGCAGCTCCCCGGACTCCTTCGAGCAGTTCTTC
>TRBV5-1|.|.|TRBJ1-6
CASSLRQGHSPLHF
TGCGCCAGCAGCTTGAGGCAGGGCCATTCACCCCTCCACTTT
>TRBV4-1|.|TRBD1|TRBJ1-1
CASSQGDRAIEAFF
TGCGCCAGCAGCCAAGGGGACAGGGCGATTGAAGCTTTCTTT
>TRBV7-9|.|.|TRBJ2-7
CASSPTGYDYEQYF
TGTGCCAGCAGCCCTACAGGTTACGACTACGAGCAGTACTTC
>TRBV5-1|.|.|TRBJ2-3
CASSFAGAGDTQYF
TGCGCCAGCAGCTTTGCGGGGGCCGGGGATACGCAGTATTTT
>TRBV6-6|.|.|TRBJ1-1
CASSTTPGGTEAFF
TGTGCCAGCAGTACCACTCCGGGGGGTACTGAAGCTTTCTTT
>TRBV19|.|.|TRBJ1-1
CATQDTYTEAFF
TGTGCCACCCAGGACACCTACACTGAAGCTTTCTTT
>TRBV7-2|.|TRBD1|TRBJ1-1
CASSTTGGVTEAFF
TGTGCCAGCAGCACCACAGGGGGCGTCACTGAAGCTTTCTTT
>TRBV6-5|.|TRBD1|TRBJ2-1
CASSDRGHVDEQFF
TGTGCCAGCAGCGACAGGGGGCACGTCGATGAGCAGTTCTTC
>TRBV5-5|.|.|TRBJ2-5
CASSLEAGRSETQYF
TGTGCCAGCAGCTTGGAGGCAGGGCGGTCGGAGACCCAGTACTTC
>TRBV9|many|.|TRBJ2-5
CASSVAGGAGETQYF
TGTGCCAGCAGCGTAGCTGGGGGGGCCGGGGAGACCCAGTACTTC
>TRBV10-3|.|TRBD1|TRBJ2-2
CAIRRGQGGELFF
TGTGCCATCAGGAGGGGACAGGGCGGGGAGCTGTTTTTT
>TRBV6-1|.|.|TRBJ1-3
CASSVANSGNTIYF
TGTGCCAGCAGTGTAGCCAACTCTGGAAACACCATATATTTT
>TRBV10-3|.|TRBD1|TRBJ1-1
CAISEFGQGGTEAFF
TGTGCCATCAGTGAGTTCGGACAGGGGGGCACTGAAGCTTTCTTT
>TRBV6-2/TRBV6-3|.|TRBD1|TRBJ1-6
CASSSGTGFANSPLHF
TGTGCCAGCAGCTCCGGGACAGGGTTCGCCAATTCACCCCTCCACTTT
>TRBV27|once|.|TRBJ2-3
CASSLPKTGISTDTQYF
TGTGCCAGCAGTTTACCCAAGACAGGTATAAGCACAGATACGCAGTATTTT
>TRBV18|.|TRBD1|TRBJ2-6
CASSGDRTSGANVLTF
TGTGCCAGCTCGGGGGACAGAACCTCTGGGGCCAACGTCCTGACTTTC
>TRBV19|.|.|TRBJ1-1
CASSPQDLGGTEAFF
TGTGCCAGTAGTCCCCAGGACTTAGGTGGCACTGAAGCTTTCTTT
>TRBV18|.|TRBD1|TRBJ2-7
CASSRQGETYEQYF
TGTGCCAGCTCACGACAGGGGGAGACCTACGAGCAGTACTTC
>TRBV7-2|.|TRBD2|TRBJ2-7
CASSPLAGPYEQYF
TGTGCCAGCAGCCCACTAGCGGGTCCCTACGAGCAGTACTTC
>TRBV5-8|.|TRBD1|TRBJ1-5
CASSLQGAQPQHF
TGTGCCAGCAGCCTCCAGGGGGCCCAGCCCCAGCATTTT
>TRBV19|.|.|TRBJ1-5
CASSTTAHNQPQHF
TGTGCCAGTAGTACGACTGCTCACAATCAGCCCCAGCATTTT
>TRBV7-2|.|TRBD1|TRBJ1-2
CASSAPNRGNYGYTF
TGTGCCAGCAGCGCCCCCAACAGGGGGAACTATGGCTACACCTTC
>TRBV25-1|once|TRBD1|TRBJ1-1
CASSGTGQGSEAFF
TGTGCCAGCAGTGGAACTGGACAGGGGTCTGAAGCTTTCTTT
>TRBV9|few|TRBD2|TRBJ2-3
CASSVDSGVSTDTQYF
TGTGCCAGCAGCGTAGACAGCGGGGTTAGCACAGATACGCAGTATTTT
>TRBV6-5|.|.|TRBJ1-5
CASSRRDSNQPQHF
TGTGCCAGCAGTCGACGGGATAGCAATCAGCCCCAGCATTTT
>TRBV6-5|.|.|TRBJ1-2
CASRPTLNYGYTF
TGTGCCAGCAGGCCTACACTAAACTATGGCTACACCTTC
>TRBV11-3|.|TRBD1|TRBJ2-7
CASSLEGTDKGEQYF
TGTGCCAGCAGCTTAGAGGGGACAGATAAAGGCGAGCAGTACTTC
>TRBV12-3/TRBV12-4|.|.|TRBJ2-3
CASSFADTQYF
TGTGCCAGCAGTTTCGCAGATACGCAGTATTTT
>TRBV11-2|.|TRBD1|TRBJ2-1
CASSPRQGVTSYNEQFF
TGTGCCAGCAGCCCAAGACAGGGGGTTACGTCCTACAATGAGCAGTTCTTC
>TRBV21-1|.|.|TRBJ1-3
CASSPPGDHLILGNTIYF
TGTGCCAGCAGCCCACCGGGTGACCACCTAATACTCGGAAACACCATATATTTT